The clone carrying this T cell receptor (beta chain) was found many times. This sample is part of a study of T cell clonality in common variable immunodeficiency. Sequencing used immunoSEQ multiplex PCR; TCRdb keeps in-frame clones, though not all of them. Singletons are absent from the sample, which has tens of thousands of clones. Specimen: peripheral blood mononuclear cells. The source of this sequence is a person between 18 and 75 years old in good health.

The CDR3 DNA, read in part, is TGTGCCAGTAGTATTTGGTCGCGGAGAGCG. Its translation is CASSIWSRRA. The CDR3 in full is CASSIWSRRAQYF. The genes are TRBV19 and TRBJ2-3; D call uncertain. The DNA ends 3 residues before the CDR3 does, and the rest of the CDR3 is filled in from the germline J gene. Per germline, CDR1 LNHDA and CDR2 SQIVND (reference sequence). The CDR3 consists of 13 residues.